This record concerns one T cell receptor beta chain sequence. As yet, its antigen is unknown. The sample belongs to a study of tissue T cells after allogeneic stem cell transplantation. Clones were sequenced by immunoSEQ multiplex PCR, and TCRdb holds only the in-frame ones, with some missing. The table has roughly 6,700 clones, around 70% seen once. Overall study findings and caveats: TCR repertoires tracked anatomic similarity, regardless of disease or transplant status. Shared clones across patients were few; motif clustering revealed tissue-specific shared signatures. Blood and spleen captured only part of the tissue TCR repertoire.

V lost 6 bases, J lost 1 base, and 16 bases lay in between. Germline CDR1 and CDR2: LGHNA and YSLEER. The CDR3 length is 15 residues. Median post-mortem interval was about 9.8 hours for GI, liver, skin and lymphoid tissues. Sample: tissue from the stomach, taken at autopsy. The rearrangement uses TRBV4-3 and TRBJ2-7, with D possibly matching TRBD2 (7 bases). The TCR originated in a woman between 18 and 49 years old with breast cancer. The CDR3 region has the DNA TGCGCCAGCAGTCTTGGGGGGGCTGGGTCCTACGAGCAGTACTTC. Its protein is CASSLGGAGSYEQYF.